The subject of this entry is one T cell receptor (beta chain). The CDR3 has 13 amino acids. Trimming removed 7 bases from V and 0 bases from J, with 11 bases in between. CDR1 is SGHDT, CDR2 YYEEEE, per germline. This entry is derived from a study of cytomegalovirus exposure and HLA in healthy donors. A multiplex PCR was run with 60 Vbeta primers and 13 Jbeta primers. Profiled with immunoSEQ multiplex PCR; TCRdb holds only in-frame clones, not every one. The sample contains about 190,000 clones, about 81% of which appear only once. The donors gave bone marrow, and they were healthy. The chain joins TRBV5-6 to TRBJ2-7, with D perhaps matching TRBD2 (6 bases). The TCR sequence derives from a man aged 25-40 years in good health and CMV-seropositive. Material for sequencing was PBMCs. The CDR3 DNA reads TGTGCCAGCGGAGACGGGAGCTCCTACGAGCAGTACTTC. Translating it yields CASGDGSSYEQYF. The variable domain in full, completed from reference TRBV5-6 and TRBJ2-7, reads DAGVTQSPTHLIKTRGQQVTLRCSPKSGHDTVSWYQQALGQGPQFIFQYYEEEERQRGNFPDRFSGHQFPNYSSELNVNALLLGDSALYLCASGDGSSYEQYFGPGTRLTVT.